This T cell receptor beta chain derives from a study of blood T cells in healthy people across ages. This clonotype was observed at least ten times. CDR3 length equals 17 residues. Trimming cost V 2 bases and J 6 bases, with 23 bases left between them. Germline lookup yields CDR1 MNHNY and CDR2 SVGAGI (reference sequence). Combining a sample-barcoded 5' primer with a J-beta primer mix, a second PCR ran for 7 to 11 cycles. TCRdb reprocessed the 5' RACE reads via MiXCR and lists one record per CDR3 protein. The table includes roughly 900,000 distinct CDR3 sequences, about 30% detected once. Specimen: blood. V usage is TRBV6-6 and J usage is TRBJ2-7; D is ambiguous. The receptor's source is a woman aged 80 or over in good health. The CDR3 DNA follows: TGTGCCAGCAGTTACCCTTGGCACCCCTCCTCACCGTGCGAGCAGTACTTC. This sequence encodes CASSYPWHPSSPCEQYF.